The rows below give T cell receptor beta chains drawn from one sample of a study of blood T cell repertoires in COVID-19. Method: immunoSEQ multiplex PCR; TCRdb's copy keeps in-frame clones and lacks some. The sample has some 170,000 clones, around 83% seen once. The sequencing input was peripheral blood. All receptors come from a woman in her sixties or seventies with acute or convalescent COVID-19. The CDR3 runs from the conserved cysteine through the conserved F or W. A D gene is named only where the DNA matches it firmly. The size of a clone is reported for some rows only, either as once, few or many, or as a class for expanded clones.

>.|TRBV29-1|.|TRBJ1-1
TGCAGCGCTTCGCGCAACACTGAAGCTTTCTTT
CSASRNTEAFF
>.|TRBV27|.|TRBJ2-5
TGTGCCAGCAGTCCGGGGCGGGGAAGGAAGACCCAGTACTTC
CASSPGRGRKTQYF
>TRBD2|TRBV7-9|.|TRBJ2-1
TGTGCCAGCAGCCCGAGGACTAGCGCGAATGAGCAGTTCTTC
CASSPRTSANEQFF
>.|TRBV10-2|.|TRBJ2-7
TGCGCCAGCAGGCCCCGCGGGGCGGTAGCCTACGAGCAGTACTTC
CASRPRGAVAYEQYF
>TRBD2|TRBV11-3|.|TRBJ2-1
TGTGCCAGCAGCTTACTCGCGGGAGGGCACTACAATGAGCAGTTCTTC
CASSLLAGGHYNEQFF
>.|TRBV18|.|TRBJ2-1
TGTGCCAGCTCACTGCTGGGGGGAGACTACAATGAGCAGTTCTTC
CASSLLGGDYNEQFF
>.|TRBV19|.|TRBJ1-5
TGTGCCAGTAGTAGAACCCGTTCGGGTGAGGGCAATCAGCCCCAGCATTTT
CASSRTRSGEGNQPQHF
>.|TRBV5-1|.|TRBJ1-5
TGCGCCAGCAGCTTGGACAGGCAAACGGGGCCCCAGCATTTT
CASSLDRQTGPQHF
>.|TRBV28|.|TRBJ1-6
TGTGCCAGCAGTTCCGCGCCGAATTCACCCCTCCACTTT
CASSSAPNSPLHF
>.|TRBV30|few|TRBJ1-2
TGTGCCGAGGGGGACTATGGCTACACCTTC
CAEGDYGYTF
>TRBD1|TRBV10-2|few|TRBJ1-5
TGCGCCAGCTCCTGGACAGGGGCGGAAGATCAGCCCCAGCATTTT
CASSWTGAEDQPQHF